A single sample is the source of the 9 T cell receptor beta chains below, sequenced in a study of regulatory T cells in long-lasting Graves disease listed by TCRdb under 2021. The time point label on this specimen signifies: persistent/refractory GD, antithyroid drugs over 5 years with positive TRAb. For both TCR sequencing and RNA sequencing, RNA was extracted from PBMCs in TRIzol. The library was made by multiplex PCR. For sequencing, an Illumina HiSeq 4000 was employed. iRepertoire HTBI primers and Arm-PCR amplification of CDR3 regions were used to construct TCR beta libraries. TCRdb trimmed public reads at Q25 via fastp, called clones via MiXCR and kept in-frame beta chains. Every distinct CDR3 protein forms one entry, paired with its most common genes and DNA. For this sample there are under 350,000 distinct CDR3 sequences; more than 20% appear just once. 45% to 70% of the sample belongs to the ten largest clones.

This specimen consisted of peripheral blood mononuclear cells (PBMCs), obtained when the disease was refractory, from a patient treated with antithyroid drugs. The receptors shown here come from a female donor with Graves disease.

As for this clonotype: This may be a read error: a much more frequent sequence differs by one nucleotide. This chain uses TRBV28 with TRBJ2-4, with D maybe TRBD2 (6 bases). The ends were cut back, 3 bases at V and 9 bases at J, with 9 bases in the middle. Germline V gene data show CDR1 as MDHEN and CDR2 as SYDVKM. The CDR3 totals 12 residues. This CDR3 is CASSLEGSIQYF. CDR3 sequence (DNA): TGTGCCAGCAGTTTGGAGGGTAGCATTCAGTACTTC.

This sequence joins TRBV6-2 or TRBV6-3 and TRBJ1-5, with 7 bases matching TRBD1. CDR1 and CDR2 (germline): MNHEY, SVGEGT. V shed 5 bases, J shed 5 bases, and the junction held 6 bases outside the gene matches. This CDR3 spans 14 amino acids. CDR3 loop: CASSLDREDQPQHF. The CDR3 nucleotides are TGTGCCAGCAGTCTCGACAGGGAGGATCAGCCCCAGCATTTT.

This clonotype was picked up a small number of times. The chain is built from TRBV20-1 and TRBJ2-5; D possibly uses TRBD1 or TRBD2 (5 bases each). The CDR3 spans 15 residues. Looked up from germline, CDR1 is DFQATT and CDR2 is SNEGSKA (reference sequence). V dropped 0 bases and J dropped 4 bases, with 15 bases sitting between them. Written as DNA, the CDR3 is TGCAGTGCTAGAGATAACCGGGACCCTTCAGAGACCCAGTACTTC. Its translation: CSARDNRDPSETQYF.

This clonotype was seen repeatedly, ten times or more. The chain links TRBV28 to TRBJ2-5; D is possibly TRBD1 or TRBD2 (5 bases each). Germline-derived CDR1 and CDR2 are MDHEN and SYDVKM. V was cut by 1 base and J by 6 bases, with 12 bases left in between. The CDR3 has 14 amino acids. In nucleotides, the CDR3 is TGTGCCAGCAGTTTATTAAGCCAGGGACAGACCCAGTACTTC. It encodes CASSLLSQGQTQYF.

The chain employs TRBV5-1 and TRBJ1-4; D not certain. Germline CDR1 is SGHRS and CDR2 is YFSETQ. The CDR3 spans 15 residues. V was cut by 0 bases and J by 2 bases, with 8 bases left in between. DNA for the CDR3: TGCGCCAGCAGCTTGGCCCCGGTCACTAATGAAAAACTGTTTTTT. Translating it yields CASSLAPVTNEKLFF.

This clonotype was seen a few times. The chain uses TRBV19 and TRBJ2-7; either TRBD1 or TRBD2 may fit D (6 bases each). Germline V gives CDR1 LNHDA, CDR2 SQIVND (reference sequence). The V gene lost 10 bases and the J gene lost 1 base, with 17 bases spanning the gap. This CDR3 contains 14 residues. In DNA form, the CDR3 reads TGTGCCACCAAGCCCCGGGGGACATCCTACGAGCAGTACTTC. It is translated as CATKPRGTSYEQYF.

J is TRBJ1-2 and V is TRBV6-5; D gene uncertain. Trimming took 3 bases from V and 3 from J, leaving 8 bases between them. Germline V gene sequence: CDR1 MNHEY, CDR2 SVGAGI. The CDR3 has 13 residues. CDR3 nucleotides: TGTGCCAGCAGTTATGCCGACTACTATGGCTACACCTTC. This gives the protein CASSYADYYGYTF.

This clonotype was seen only a few times. V is TRBV20-1 and J is TRBJ2-5; no firm D call. The V gene lost 3 bases and the J gene lost 0 bases, with 17 bases spanning the gap. Per germline, CDR1 DFQATT and CDR2 SNEGSKA (reference sequence). CDR3 length: 16 amino acids. Here the CDR3 reads CSASRSSPADQETQYF. Written as DNA, the CDR3 is TGCAGTGCTAGCCGCTCATCCCCAGCAGACCAAGAGACCCAGTACTTC.

This chain uses TRBV13 with TRBJ1-5; D is undetermined. The V gene lost 0 bases and the J gene lost 6 bases, with 9 bases spanning the gap. The CDR3 is 14 amino acids. Germline V gene data show CDR1 as PRHDT and CDR2 as FYEKMQ (reference sequence). The CDR3 is CASSLGGRAQPQHF. CDR3 sequence (DNA): TGTGCCAGCAGCTTAGGAGGGAGAGCTCAGCCCCAGCATTTT.